The following is a T cell receptor beta chain sequence with its context. The antigen remains undetermined. This entry belongs to a study of post-analysis software for immune sequencing data. Points from the study as a whole: Compared with controls, patients showed significantly lower normalized Chao1 diversity. About five TRBV segments were more frequent in patients than controls; TRBV5-6, TRBV5-1 and TRBV20-1 belonged to this group.

Libraries were made from TCR beta cDNA, and they carried unique molecular identifiers. Each CDR3 protein is one row after TCRdb ran MiXCR on the PCR reads. The data contain roughly 600,000 distinct CDR3 sequences, 44% of them singletons. CDR1 and CDR2 (germline): MGHRA, YSYEKL. V lost 2 bases, J lost 1 base, and 8 bases lay in between. The CDR3 runs 15 residues. The chain uses TRBV4-1 and TRBJ1-4; no clear D gene. This clonotype was sampled from a girl aged 5 to 17 with multiple sclerosis. Sequencing was done on a sample of blood. The DNA of the CDR3 is TGCGCCAGCAGCCAATACTTGGGAACTAATGAAAAACTGTTTTTT. Translating it yields CASSQYLGTNEKLFF.